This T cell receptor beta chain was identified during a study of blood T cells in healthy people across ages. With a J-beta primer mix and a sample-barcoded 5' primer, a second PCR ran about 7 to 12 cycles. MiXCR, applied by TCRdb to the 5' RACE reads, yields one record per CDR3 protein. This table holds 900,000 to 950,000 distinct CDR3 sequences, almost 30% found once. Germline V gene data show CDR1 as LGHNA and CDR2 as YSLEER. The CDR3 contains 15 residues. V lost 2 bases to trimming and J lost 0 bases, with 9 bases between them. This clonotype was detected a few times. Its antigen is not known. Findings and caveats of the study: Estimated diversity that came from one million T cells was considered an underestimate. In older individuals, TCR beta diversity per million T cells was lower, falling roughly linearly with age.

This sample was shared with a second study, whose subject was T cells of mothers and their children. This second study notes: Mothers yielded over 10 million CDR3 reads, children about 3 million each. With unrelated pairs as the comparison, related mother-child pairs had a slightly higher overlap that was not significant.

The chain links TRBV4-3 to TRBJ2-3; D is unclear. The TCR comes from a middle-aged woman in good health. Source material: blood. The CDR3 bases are TGCGCCAGCAGCCAAAATCGTCTCAGCACAGATACGCAGTATTTT. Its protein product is CASSQNRLSTDTQYF.